This T cell receptor beta chain was captured in a study of blood T cell repertoires in COVID-19. On the study more broadly: From the United States, Italy and Spain came samples of acute and convalescent COVID-19.

In the study's own analysis: Estimated nucleated cell counts came from reference gene primer amplification. The method was immunoSEQ multiplex PCR; TCRdb's version includes in-frame clones alone and lacks a portion of them. V, J and clone size are taken as reported in that table, and D and trimming were inferred from the DNA itself. The sample holds approximately 310,000 clones, around nine tenths seen once. V lost 1 base, J lost 5 bases, and 6 bases lay in between. From germline, CDR1 is SGHTA and CDR2 FQGNSA. The CDR3 is made up of 13 amino acids. In terms of age and location, participants ranged from roughly 18 to 89 years and lived in about two dozen US areas. Cohort allocation depended upon clinical history that participants reported. Details on this clone: Other DNA variants within this sample encode the same CDR3.

This sequence was found in a man between 60 and 75 years old who had recovered from COVID-19. Sequencing was performed on PBMCs or T cells enriched from blood (not recorded which). The chain links TRBV7-2 to TRBJ1-5; D gene ambiguous. The CDR3 is CASSLVRYQPQHF. The DNA of the CDR3 is TGTGCCAGCAGCTTAGTCAGATATCAGCCCCAGCATTTT.